This T cell receptor (beta chain) stems from a study of Graves' ophthalmopathy and Graves' hyperthyroidism. In the study overall: Peripheral blood (taken before any treatment) was collected at initial diagnosis. Study-wide results and limits: Appearing in blood as well were most expanded thyroid clonotypes above 0.001 frequency. A model built from 13 signatures distinguished ophthalmopathy from stable hyperthyroidism with approximately 89% sensitivity and 70% to 84% specificity.

The table lists this clonotype with many counts. Its antigen is undetermined. V shed 6 bases and J shed 5 bases, with 8 bases lying between them. The CDR3 runs 11 residues. Germline V gene lookup returns CDR1 MDHEN and CDR2 SYDVKM. RNA transcripts were the source from which TCR beta CDR3 regions were amplified. An initial RT-PCR round employing HTBI primers preceded a second-round multiplex PCR. MiXCR, run by TCRdb on the multiplex PCR reads, gives a single entry per CDR3 protein. The table has approximately 480,000 distinct CDR3 sequences, around 14% seen once. The sequence was collected from a woman younger than 45 with Graves' ophthalmopathy. The sequencing input was blood. The chain combines TRBV28 with TRBJ2-7; D gene ambiguous. The CDR3 coding sequence is TGTGCCAGCAGCCGGGTTAACGAGCAGTACTTC. It specifies CASSRVNEQYF. The complete variable domain, with remaining parts taken from reference TRBV28 and TRBJ2-7, reads DVKVTQSSRYLVKRTGEKVFLECVQDMDHENMFWYRQDPGLGLRLIYFSYDVKMKEKGDIPEGYSVSREKKERFSLILESASTNQTSMYLCASSRVNEQYFGPGTRLTVT.